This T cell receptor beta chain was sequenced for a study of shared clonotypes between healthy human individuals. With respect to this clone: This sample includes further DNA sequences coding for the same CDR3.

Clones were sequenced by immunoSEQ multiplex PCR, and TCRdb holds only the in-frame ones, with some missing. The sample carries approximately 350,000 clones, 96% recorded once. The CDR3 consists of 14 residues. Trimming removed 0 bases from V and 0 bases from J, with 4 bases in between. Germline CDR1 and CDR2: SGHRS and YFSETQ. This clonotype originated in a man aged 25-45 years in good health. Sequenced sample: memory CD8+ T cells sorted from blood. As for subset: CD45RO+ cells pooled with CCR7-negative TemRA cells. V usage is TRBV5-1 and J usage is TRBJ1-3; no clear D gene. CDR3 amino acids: CASSLASSGNTIYF. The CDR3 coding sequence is TGCGCCAGCAGCTTGGCGAGCTCTGGAAACACCATATATTTT.